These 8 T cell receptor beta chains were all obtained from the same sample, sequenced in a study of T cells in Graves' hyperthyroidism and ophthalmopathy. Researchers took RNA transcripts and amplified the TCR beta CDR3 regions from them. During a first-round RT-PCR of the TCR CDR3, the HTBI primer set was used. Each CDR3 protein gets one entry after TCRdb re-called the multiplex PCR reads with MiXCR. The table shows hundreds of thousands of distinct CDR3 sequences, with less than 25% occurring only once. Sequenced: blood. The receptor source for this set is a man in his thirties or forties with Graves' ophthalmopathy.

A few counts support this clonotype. CDR3 residues: CASSIAAGNQPQHF. DNA of the CDR3: TGTGCCAGTAGTATAGCAGCTGGCAATCAGCCCCAGCATTTT. The chain has TRBV19 and TRBJ1-5; no reliable D call. Deletions cut 1 base from V and 2 bases from J, with 6 bases between. This CDR3 is 14 amino acids long. The germline gives CDR1 LNHDA, CDR2 SQIVND (reference sequence). The variable domain in full, completed from reference TRBV19 and TRBJ1-5, reads DGGITQSPKYLFRKEGQNVTLSCEQNLNHDAMYWYRQDPGQGLRLIYYSQIVNDFQKGDIAEGYSVSREKKESFPLTVTSAQKNPTAFYLCASSIAAGNQPQHFGDGTRLSIL.

The chain's CDR3 is CSARELYEEQYF. The CDR3 region has the DNA TGCAGTGCTAGAGAGCTCTATGAGGAGCAGTACTTC. This sequence joins TRBV20-1 and TRBJ2-7; D is ambiguous. Germline CDR1 is DFQATT and CDR2 is SNEGSKA (reference sequence). V shed 0 bases and J shed 7 bases, with 10 bases lying between them. This CDR3 is 12 amino acids long.

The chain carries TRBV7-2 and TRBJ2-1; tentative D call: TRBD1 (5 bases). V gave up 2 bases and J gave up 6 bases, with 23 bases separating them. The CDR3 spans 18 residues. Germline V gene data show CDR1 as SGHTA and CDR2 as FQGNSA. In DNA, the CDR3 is TGTGCCAGCAGCTTACGACGGAAAACCGATACAGGCTTCAATGAGCAGTTCTTC. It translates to CASSLRRKTDTGFNEQFF.

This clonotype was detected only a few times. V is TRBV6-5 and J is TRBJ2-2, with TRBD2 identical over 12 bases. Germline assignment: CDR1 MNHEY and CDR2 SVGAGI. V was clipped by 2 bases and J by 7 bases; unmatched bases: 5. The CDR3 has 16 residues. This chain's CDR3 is CASSYELAGGLGELFF. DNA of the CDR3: TGTGCCAGCAGTTACGAACTAGCGGGAGGTCTCGGGGAGCTGTTTTTT.

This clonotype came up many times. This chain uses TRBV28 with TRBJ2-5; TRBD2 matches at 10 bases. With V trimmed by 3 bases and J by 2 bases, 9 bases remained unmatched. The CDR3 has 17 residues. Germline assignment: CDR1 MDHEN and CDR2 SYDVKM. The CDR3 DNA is TGTGCCAGCAGTTTCTCCGGACTAGCGGAGAATCAAGAGACCCAGTACTTC. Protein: CASSFSGLAENQETQYF.

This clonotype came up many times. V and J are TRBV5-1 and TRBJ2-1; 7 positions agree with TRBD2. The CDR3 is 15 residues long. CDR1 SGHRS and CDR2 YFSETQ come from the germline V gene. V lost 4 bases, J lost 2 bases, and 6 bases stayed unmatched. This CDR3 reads CASSTSSGAYNEQFF. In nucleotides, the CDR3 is TGCGCCAGCAGCACCTCTAGCGGCGCCTACAATGAGCAGTTCTTC.

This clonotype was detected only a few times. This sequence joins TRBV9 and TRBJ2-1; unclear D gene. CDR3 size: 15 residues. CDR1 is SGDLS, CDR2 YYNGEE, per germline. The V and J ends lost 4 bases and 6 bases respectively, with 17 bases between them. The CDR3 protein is CASSPFASNSNEQFF. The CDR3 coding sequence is TGTGCCAGCAGCCCATTTGCGAGTAATAGCAATGAGCAGTTCTTC. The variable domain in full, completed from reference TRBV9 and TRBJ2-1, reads DSGVTQTPKHLITATGQRVTLRCSPRSGDLSVYWYQQSLDQGLQFLIQYYNGEERAKGNILERFSAQQFPDLHSELNLSSLELGDSALYFCASSPFASNSNEQFFGPGTRLTVL.

The CDR3 DNA sequence: TGCAGTGCCCCAGACCCGGGACAGGGGGCTAGCTACACCTTC. It translates to CSAPDPGQGASYTF. V and J are TRBV20-1 and TRBJ1-2, with 12 bases matching TRBD1. J lost 9 bases, V lost 6 bases, and 11 bases had no gene match. CDR3 size: 14 residues. Germline V gene sequence: CDR1 DFQATT, CDR2 SNEGSKA (reference sequence).